Listed below are T cell receptor beta chains from one sample, sequenced in a study of blood T cells in healthy people across ages. TCRdb reanalysed the 5' RACE reads using MiXCR and keeps one entry per CDR3 protein. The profile covers just over 1 million distinct CDR3 sequences, with roughly 45% appearing a single time and approximately 20% taken by the ten largest. Sequencing was carried out using blood. These TCRs come from a woman aged 55-70 years in good health. CDR3s include the opening cysteine and the closing phenylalanine or tryptophan. Each record gives: CDR3 DNA, CDR3 protein, V gene, clone size, J gene, D gene. D genes are given only for firm matches. Where a row states a size, it is once, few, many or the class of an expanded clone; other rows omit it.

DNA: TGTGCCAGCAGCTTGTATACCGGCTCTGGGGCCAACGTCCTGACTTTC
CDR3: CASSLYTGSGANVLTF
V: TRBV7-8
size: few
J: TRBJ2-6
D: .

DNA: TGTGCCAGCTCGGGACAGAGGTTGTACGAGCAGTACTTC
CDR3: CASSGQRLYEQYF
V: TRBV27
size: few
J: TRBJ2-7
D: TRBD1

DNA: TGTGCCAGCAGTTTTTCGACAGCCCAAGAGACCCAGTACTTC
CDR3: CASSFSTAQETQYF
V: TRBV27
size: .
J: TRBJ2-5
D: .

DNA: TGTGCCAGCAGCCCGAGCGGGACGGCATCCGAGCAGTACTTC
CDR3: CASSPSGTASEQYF
V: TRBV12-3/TRBV12-4
size: .
J: TRBJ2-7
D: TRBD2

DNA: TGTGCCAGCAGCCAGGACAGGGGAGTGGACAATGAGCAGTACTTC
CDR3: CASSQDRGVDNEQYF
V: TRBV14
size: .
J: TRBJ2-5
D: TRBD1

DNA: TGTGCCATCAGTGAGTCGAGTGGAGGAACCCCCAGGGCTTCAGATACGCAGTATTTT
CDR3: CAISESSGGTPRASDTQYF
V: TRBV10-3
size: many
J: TRBJ2-3
D: .

DNA: TGTGCCAGCAGTGCCTCAAGCTCCTATAATTCACCCCTCCACTTT
CDR3: CASSASSSYNSPLHF
V: TRBV6-1
size: few
J: TRBJ1-6
D: .

DNA: TGTGCCAGCAGCCGCCCACAGGGGGCCTACGAGCAGTACTTC
CDR3: CASSRPQGAYEQYF
V: TRBV7-9
size: few
J: TRBJ2-7
D: TRBD1

DNA: TGCAGCGTTGACCATCCACCGGGGTACTTC
CDR3: CSVDHPPGYF
V: TRBV29-1
size: many
J: TRBJ2-5
D: .

DNA: TGTGCCAGCAGGTACCTGGACAGGGACGCCCACGAGCAGTACTTC
CDR3: CASRYLDRDAHEQYF
V: TRBV6-1
size: once
J: TRBJ2-7
D: TRBD1

DNA: TGCGCCAGCAGCTTGGCTACACAGGGGGATACGCAGTATTTT
CDR3: CASSLATQGDTQYF
V: TRBV5-1
size: .
J: TRBJ2-3
D: TRBD1

DNA: TGTGCCAGCAGTTTATTTGCGGGAGGGCAAGAGACCCAGTACTTC
CDR3: CASSLFAGGQETQYF
V: TRBV27
size: .
J: TRBJ2-5
D: TRBD2

DNA: TGTGCCACCAGTGATCCATCGAGCTCCTACAATGAGCAGTTCTTC
CDR3: CATSDPSSSYNEQFF
V: TRBV24-1
size: .
J: TRBJ2-1
D: .

DNA: TGCAGCGTCACTAGCGGGAGGGAAACCTACGAGCAGTACTTC
CDR3: CSVTSGRETYEQYF
V: TRBV29-1
size: .
J: TRBJ2-7
D: TRBD2

DNA: TGTGCCAGCAGCCAATTTTCAACAGTCCTCTCTGGGGCCAACGTCCTGACTTTC
CDR3: CASSQFSTVLSGANVLTF
V: TRBV3-1
size: .
J: TRBJ2-6
D: .

DNA: TGTGCCAGCAGCGTAGTGGCCACATCCTACGAGCAGTACTTC
CDR3: CASSVVATSYEQYF
V: TRBV9
size: .
J: TRBJ2-7
D: .

DNA: TGCAGTGCTAGAGATCTTGCACTAGCGGTCTACGAGCAGTACTTC
CDR3: CSARDLALAVYEQYF
V: TRBV20-1
size: .
J: TRBJ2-7
D: TRBD2

DNA: TGTGCCAGCAGCTCCCCAGGGTCGAATAATGAAAAACTGTTTTTT
CDR3: CASSSPGSNNEKLFF
V: TRBV5-5
size: .
J: TRBJ1-4
D: .